The source of this T cell receptor beta chain is a study of cytomegalovirus exposure and HLA in healthy donors. PCR primers comprised 60 Vbeta and 13 Jbeta primers. Some clones are missing from TCRdb's copy, which holds only in-frame ones; the method was immunoSEQ multiplex PCR. The sample records about 93,000 clones, approximately 69% being singletons. The CDR3 covers 15 residues. Germline CDR1 MNHEY, CDR2 SVGAGI. V gave up 0 bases and J gave up 0 bases, with 8 bases separating them. Sequencing was carried out using PBMCs. This TCR came from a boy between 10 and 17 years old in good health and CMV-seropositive. J is TRBJ1-1 and V is TRBV6-5; D not certain. The CDR3 nucleotides read TGTGCCAGCAGTTACTCGATACACCTGAACACTGAAGCTTTCTTT. Translating gives CASSYSIHLNTEAFF.